The 19 T cell receptor beta chains below were found in one sample sequenced in a study of regulatory T cells in long-lasting Graves disease. Time point specified: newly diagnosed GD, antithyroid drugs for less than 3 months. PBMCs were the source of the RNA used for TCR sequencing. Assembly of TCR beta libraries relied on iRepertoire HTBI primers together with Arm-PCR of CDR3 regions. From the multiplex PCR reads, TCRdb called clonotypes with MiXCR, one entry per CDR3 protein. The table has 450,000 to 500,000 distinct CDR3 sequences, 15% to 20% seen once. These data are also associated with another study on T cells in Graves' hyperthyroidism and ophthalmopathy.

The sample consisted of peripheral blood mononuclear cells (PBMCs), taken at new diagnosis, from a patient treated with antithyroid drugs. These receptors came from a middle-aged man with Graves disease.

This clonotype was observed many times. The V gene is TRBV5-1, the J gene TRBJ2-3, with 15 bases matching TRBD2. The CDR3 is 19 residues long. Unmatched junction bases numbered 9, after V lost 0 bases and J lost 4 bases. Germline assignment: CDR1 SGHRS and CDR2 YFSETQ. CDR3 DNA: TGCGCCAGCAGCTTGGTCCCCTTATGGACTAGCGGGAGGGCAGATACGCAGTATTTT. Translation gives CASSLVPLWTSGRADTQYF. The full variable domain, its missing parts supplied by reference TRBV5-1 and TRBJ2-3, is KAGVTQTPRYLIKTRGQQVTLSCSPISGHRSVSWYQQTPGQGLQFLFEYFSETQRNKGNFPGRFSGRQFSNSRSEMNVSTLELGDSALYLCASSLVPLWTSGRADTQYFGPGTRLTVL.

This clonotype was found many times. The V and J genes are TRBV28 and TRBJ2-3; TRBD1 agrees at 8 bases. The CDR3 runs to 14 residues. Germline V gene lookup returns CDR1 MDHEN and CDR2 SYDVKM. V lost 6 bases to trimming and J lost 1 base; unmatched junction nucleotides: 3. The CDR3 sequence: CASSSGQGTDTQYF. The CDR3 DNA reads TGTGCCAGCAGCTCGGGACAGGGCACAGATACGCAGTATTTT.

This clonotype was observed a few times. V usage is TRBV4-1 and J usage is TRBJ2-5; D is undetermined. V lost 3 bases and J 2 bases, leaving 4 bases between the germline ends. Germline loops: CDR1 MGHRA, CDR2 YSYEKL. This CDR3 has 12 residues. DNA for the CDR3: TGCGCCAGCAGCCACGTACAAGAGACCCAGTACTTC. This sequence encodes CASSHVQETQYF.

This chain connects TRBV29-1 to TRBJ2-1, with D possibly being TRBD2 (6 bases). The length of the CDR3 is 14 residues. Trimming removed 5 bases at V and 0 bases at J, with 11 bases between. Germline values: CDR1 SQVTM, CDR2 ANQGSEA. The CDR3 protein is CSVSRRGSYNEQFF. The CDR3 nucleotides are TGCAGCGTTAGTCGGAGGGGCTCCTACAATGAGCAGTTCTTC.

This clonotype was seen ten or more times. This chain connects TRBV18 to TRBJ2-5; D perhaps matches TRBD2 (6 bases). Germline V gives CDR1 KGHSH, CDR2 LQKENI. The CDR3 is 14 amino acids. V was pared by 6 bases and J by 5 bases, with 16 bases between. This CDR3 is CASSPREVRETQYF. The CDR3 DNA reads TGTGCCAGCTCTCCGAGGGAGGTTCGGGAGACCCAGTACTTC.

This clonotype was picked up a small number of times. The chain links TRBV19 to TRBJ2-5; maybe TRBD1 (6 bases). Trimming shortened V by 6 bases and J by 5 bases, and 19 bases separated the two germline ends. The germline V gene has CDR1 LNHDA and CDR2 SQIVND (reference sequence). CDR3 length equals 15 residues. Here the CDR3 DNA reads TGTGCCAGTAGAAAACAGGGCACTTTAACGGAGACCCAGTACTTC. This codes for CASRKQGTLTETQYF.

In its sample, this clonotype was seen a few times. The gene calls are TRBV29-1 and TRBJ2-7; D may match TRBD1 or TRBD2 (6 bases each). Germline V gene lookup returns CDR1 SQVTM and CDR2 ANQGSEA. The CDR3 has 12 amino acids. V was clipped by 4 bases and J by 4 bases, with 11 bases between them. CDR3 sequence reads: CSVVRGTYEQYF. The CDR3, as DNA: TGCAGCGTTGTGAGGGGGACTTACGAGCAGTACTTC.

In its sample, this clonotype was seen many times. J is TRBJ1-2 and V is TRBV24-1, with D maybe TRBD1 (6 bases). The CDR3 covers 14 residues. With 3 bases removed from V and 9 bases from J, the gap between germline ends came to 16 bases. The germline gives CDR1 KGHDR, CDR2 SFDVKD. The CDR3 is CATSDKRDTLSYTF. For the CDR3, the DNA is TGTGCCACCAGTGATAAACGGGACACCTTAAGCTACACCTTC.

There are a few counts of this clonotype. The chain combines TRBV6-1 with TRBJ2-2; D possibly corresponds to TRBD2 (6 bases). The V end lost 6 bases, the J end lost 8 bases, and 16 bases lay between the germline ends. Germline-derived CDR1 and CDR2 are MNHNS and SASEGT. This CDR3 comprises 14 residues. The CDR3 region has the DNA TGTGCCAGCAGCCTTAAGTTTGGGGGGGGGGAGCTGTTTTTT. It yields the protein CASSLKFGGGELFF.

The sample holds many counts of this clonotype. The chain employs TRBV20-1 and TRBJ2-1, with 11 nucleotides matching TRBD2. The CDR3 has 17 amino acids. CDR1 DFQATT and CDR2 SNEGSKA come from the germline V gene (reference sequence). Unmatched junction bases numbered 12, after V lost 1 base and J lost 7 bases. CDR3 DNA: TGCAGTGCTAGAGGGGGTAGCGGGAGGGCCTGGGAGAATGAGCAGTTCTTC. Its protein is CSARGGSGRAWENEQFF.

The rearrangement uses TRBV12-3 or TRBV12-4 and TRBJ2-4, with TRBD2 identical over 7 bases. With 3 bases clipped from V and 9 bases from J, the junction kept 2 bases outside the gene matches. CDR3 length equals 12 residues. DNA of the CDR3: TGTGCCAGCAGTTTGTCTAGCGGCATTCAGTACTTC. It specifies CASSLSSGIQYF.

This clonotype was found once. Given a much more abundant clone one base away, this may be a read error. The chain couples TRBV20-1 to TRBJ2-5; a possible D gene is TRBD1 (5 bases). Per the germline V gene, CDR1 is DFQATT and CDR2 is SNEGSKA (reference sequence). The CDR3 contains 12 residues. V lost 8 bases to trimming and J lost 2 bases, with 12 bases between them. CDR3 sequence: CSSLDSQETQYF. CDR3 coding DNA: TGCAGTTCTCTCGACAGTCAAGAGACCCAGTACTTC.

This clonotype occurred many times. This chain joins TRBV5-1 and TRBJ2-1; D gene uncertain. CDR3 length equals 14 residues. The germline CDR1 and CDR2 sequences are SGHRS and YFSETQ. V lost 4 bases and J 5 bases, leaving 13 bases between the germline ends. CDR3 loop: CASSPSAANNEQFF. The CDR3 DNA is TGCGCCAGCAGCCCGAGCGCGGCTAACAATGAGCAGTTCTTC.

DNA for the CDR3: TGTGCCAGCAGCGTCCAGCGGGGCACAGATACGCAGTATTTT. This encodes CASSVQRGTDTQYF. The chain joins TRBV9 to TRBJ2-3, with D perhaps matching TRBD2 (6 bases). Germline loops: CDR1 SGDLS, CDR2 YYNGEE. V was pared by 2 bases and J by 1 base, with 8 bases between. The CDR3 sequence is 14 residues long.

This clonotype was recorded a few times. The chain uses TRBV7-4 and TRBJ1-1, with a tentative D call TRBD1 (6 bases). This CDR3 comprises 17 residues. The V gene lost 0 bases and the J gene lost 6 bases, with 20 bases spanning the gap. The germline CDR1 and CDR2 sequences are SGHVT and SQSDAQ. The CDR3 here is CASSLALWQGRDAEAFF. The CDR3 DNA reads as TGTGCCAGCAGCTTAGCGCTCTGGCAGGGGAGGGATGCTGAAGCTTTCTTT.

There are many counts of this clonotype. The V gene is TRBV2, the J gene TRBJ2-7; tentative D call: TRBD1 (6 bases). Per germline, CDR1 SNHLY and CDR2 FYNNEI. Trimming removed 4 bases from V and 3 bases from J, with 16 bases in between. The CDR3 has 15 amino acids. The CDR3 bases are TGTGCCAGCAGTGGGAAAACAGGGACCTACTACGAGCAGTACTTC. Its translation is CASSGKTGTYYEQYF.

This clonotype was seen only a few times. The rearrangement uses TRBV12-3 or TRBV12-4 and TRBJ1-5; D might be TRBD1 (5 bases). Deletions cut 5 bases from V and 7 bases from J, with 18 bases between. The CDR3 is 15 residues long. The CDR3 is CASSRTGTMRQPQHF. CDR3 coding DNA: TGTGCCAGCAGTAGAACCGGGACCATGCGACAGCCCCAGCATTTT.

This clonotype was seen repeatedly, ten times or more. The chain recombines TRBV5-1 with TRBJ1-2; D perhaps matches TRBD1 (6 bases). V lost 0 bases and J 0 bases, leaving 9 bases between the germline ends. The CDR3 totals 15 residues. CDR1 is SGHRS, CDR2 YFSETQ, per germline. The CDR3 region is CASSLEAGANYGYTF. CDR3 bases: TGCGCCAGCAGCTTGGAGGCAGGGGCTAACTATGGCTACACCTTC.

This clonotype was recorded at least ten times. The rearrangement uses TRBV12-3 or TRBV12-4 and TRBJ2-4, with D tentatively TRBD2 (6 bases). The V and J ends lost 3 bases and 9 bases respectively, with 27 bases between them. The CDR3 spans 18 residues. The DNA of the CDR3 is TGTGCCAGCAGTTTGGTCCGTAGGGTATTCGAGACGCGGGGCATTCAGTACTTC. Its protein is CASSLVRRVFETRGIQYF.